A selection of T cell receptor beta chains follows, all from one sample in a study of T cell repertoires in ileal Crohn's disease. The data were produced by immunoSEQ multiplex PCR, yet TCRdb's version contains in-frame clones alone and is incomplete. The data hold approximately 13,000 clones, with about 85% observed a single time. Material for sequencing was ileal tissue. The receptors shown here come from an adult with Crohn's disease. The CDR3 runs from the conserved cysteine through the conserved F or W. D genes are given only for firm matches. The size field is filled for only some rows; it gives once, few, many or a size class.

V	J	size	D	DNA	CDR3
TRBV27	TRBJ2-6	-	TRBD1	TGTGCCAGCAGTTTAAATAGGGACAGGGGGCTGGGTGGGGCCAACGTCCTGACTTTC	CASSLNRDRGLGGANVLTF
TRBV10-3	TRBJ2-7	-	TRBD2	TGTGCCATCAGTCCAAATAGCGGGAGGGAAACCTACGAGCAGTACTTC	CAISPNSGRETYEQYF
TRBV18	TRBJ1-4	-	-	TGTGCCAGCTCACCCGGGGCAACTAATGAAAAACTGTTTTTT	CASSPGATNEKLFF
TRBV6-6	TRBJ1-6	-	-	TGTGCCAGCAGCCTCCCAGAATTTTATTCACCCCTCCACTTT	CASSLPEFYSPLHF
TRBV5-1	TRBJ2-2	-	TRBD1	TGCGCCAGCAGCTTGCCTGTGACCGGGACAGGGTCGAACACCGGGGAGCTGTTTTTT	CASSLPVTGTGSNTGELFF
TRBV19	TRBJ1-1	-	TRBD1	TGTGCCAGTAGTATTCGGGGACAGGGGGCAATGGGGACTGAAGCTTTCTTT	CASSIRGQGAMGTEAFF
TRBV6-1	TRBJ1-2	-	TRBD1	TGTGCCAGCCTACAGGGACAGGGCGGCGGCTACACCTTC	CASLQGQGGGYTF
TRBV19	TRBJ2-7	once	-	TGTGCCAGCGGGAGCTACGAGCAGTACTTC	CASGSYEQYF
TRBV30	TRBJ1-5	once	-	TGTGCCTGGAGTCCGGGGGGGGATCAGCCCCAGCATTTT	CAWSPGGDQPQHF
TRBV4-2	TRBJ1-6	-	-	TGTGCCAGCAGCCAAGAAAGACAGTATAATTCACCCCTCCACTTT	CASSQERQYNSPLHF
TRBV4-2	TRBJ1-5	-	TRBD1	TGTGCCAGCAGCCGGGCGACAGGGGAAAGCAATCAGCCCCAGCATTTT	CASSRATGESNQPQHF
TRBV5-1	TRBJ1-1	-	TRBD1	TGCGCCAGCAGCCAGGGACAGGGACGGGGGACTGAAGCTTTCTTT	CASSQGQGRGTEAFF
TRBV29-1	TRBJ2-3	once	TRBD1	TGCAGCGTAAATGACAGGGGTAGCACAGATACGCAGTATTTT	CSVNDRGSTDTQYF
TRBV5-6	TRBJ1-2	-	-	TGTGCCAGCAGCTTGTTCGGGGGAGAGAGCTATGGCTACACCTTC	CASSLFGGESYGYTF
TRBV5-6	TRBJ1-4	-	TRBD1	TGTGCCAGCAGCTGGGGCAGGGGGCGTGAAAAACTGTTTTTT	CASSWGRGREKLFF
TRBV18	TRBJ2-7	-	TRBD2	TGTGCCAGCTCACCATCAGCGGGGGGCTACGAGCAGTACTTC	CASSPSAGGYEQYF
TRBV30	TRBJ1-2	-	-	TGTGCCTGGAGTGTAGACAGGACGTATGGCTACACCTTC	CAWSVDRTYGYTF
TRBV19	TRBJ2-1	-	TRBD2	TGTGCCAGTAGCACGTCGGGGGGAGACTTATGGGGGGATACCTACAATGAGCAGTTCTTC	CASSTSGGDLWGDTYNEQFF
TRBV18	TRBJ1-5	-	-	TGTGCCAGCTCAACTAAATTTGAGTCCAGCAATCAGCCCCAGCATTTT	CASSTKFESSNQPQHF
TRBV23-1	TRBJ2-7	-	TRBD2	TGCGCCAGCGGTTTCATAGGGGTACTAGCGGGAGGCCACGAGCAGTACTTC	CASGFIGVLAGGHEQYF
TRBV7-2	TRBJ2-3	once	TRBD2	TGTGCGAATAGCGGGACCTACACAGATACGCAGTATTTT	CANSGTYTDTQYF
TRBV5-6	TRBJ1-1	-	TRBD1	TGTGCCAGCAGCTGGGGGACAGGGGACACTGAAGCTTTCTTT	CASSWGTGDTEAFF
TRBV18	TRBJ1-4	few	-	TGTGCCAGCTCACCTCTCGGGGGGCTACGAGAAAAACTGTTTTTT	CASSPLGGLREKLFF
TRBV7-9	TRBJ1-1	-	-	TGTGCCAGCAGCTTAGCCAGGCGGGCTGAAGCTTTCTTT	CASSLARRAEAFF
TRBV2	TRBJ1-1	once	TRBD1	TGTGCCAGATCGGGACAGGGAAACACTGAAGCTTTCTTT	CARSGQGNTEAFF